The 11 T cell receptor beta chains presented below share a single source sample, sequenced in a study of blood T cell repertoires in COVID-19 (TCRdb year 2020). To prepare the library, the immunoSEQ multiplex PCR assay was applied. Here the immuneACCESS table is served through TCRdb, limited to in-frame sequences with V and J called. Missing clones are a known gap in these copies; in checked studies unresolved V genes cover under half, and the rest lacks a known reason. The sample profile shows 250,000 to 300,000 clones; around four fifths of them were found once. Of the sample, 3.5% to 5.5% is held by the ten largest clones. The specimen sequenced was peripheral blood. Every receptor here comes from a man between 60 and 70 years old who had recovered from COVID-19.

The chain is built from TRBV5-4 and TRBJ1-1; the D gene is possibly TRBD1 (5 bases). CDR1 and CDR2 (germline): SGHNT, YYREEE (reference sequence). V was clipped by 0 bases and J by 3 bases, with 12 bases between them. The CDR3 has 15 amino acids. The CDR3 here is CASSLGTGDYTEAFF. DNA for the CDR3: TGTGCCAGCAGCTTGGGAACAGGTGACTACACTGAAGCTTTCTTT.

This clone was detected only once. The V and J genes are TRBV11-1 and TRBJ1-2, with D possibly being TRBD1 (6 bases). Germline lookup yields CDR1 SGHAT and CDR2 FQDESV (reference sequence). The CDR3 is made up of 13 amino acids. The V gene lost 2 bases and the J gene lost 7 bases, with 11 bases spanning the gap. The CDR3 bases are TGTGCCAGCAGCTTAAGGACAGACCTTGGCTACACCTTC. It yields the protein CASSLRTDLGYTF.

This rearrangement joins TRBV9 to TRBJ2-1; D not certain. The germline V gene has CDR1 SGDLS and CDR2 YYNGEE. V lost 2 bases, J lost 0 bases, and 12 bases lay in between. The CDR3 is made up of 16 amino acids. CDR3 bases: TGTGCCAGCAGCGTCGACCCTGCAGGCTCCTACAATGAGCAGTTCTTC. It encodes CASSVDPAGSYNEQFF.

The CDR3 DNA reads TGTGCCAGCAGCCTCAGGGTCGCGAACACTGAAGCTTTCTTT. The encoded protein is CASSLRVANTEAFF. The V and J genes are TRBV3-1 (or the pseudogene TRBV3-2) and TRBJ1-1; TRBD1 is a possible D gene (5 bases). V lost 4 bases and J lost 1, with 10 bases in between. The CDR3 is 14 amino acids. Germline CDR1 and CDR2: LGHDT and YNNKEL (reference sequence).

This chain joins TRBV11-2 and TRBJ2-3, with D maybe TRBD2 (5 bases). Trimming took off 5 bases at V and 2 bases at J, with 14 bases between the two ends. Per the germline V gene, CDR1 is SGHAT and CDR2 is FQNNGV. The CDR3 loop spans 15 amino acids. As DNA, the CDR3 is TGTGCCAGCAGCCAACAGCGACTAAACACAGATACGCAGTATTTT. It translates to CASSQQRLNTDTQYF.

With regard to this clone: The junction and the germline gene differ at one end; a read error may be behind it. The rearrangement uses TRBV7-3 and TRBJ2-2; 7 positions match TRBD1. CDR1 is SGHTA, CDR2 FQGTGA, per germline. The CDR3 totals 15 residues. The CDR3 reads CASTLGGSHTGELFF. CDR3 in DNA: TGTGCCAGCACCTTAGGGGGCTCTCACACCGGGGAGCTGTTTTTT.

The chain is built from TRBV6-1 and TRBJ1-5; 10 nucleotides line up with TRBD1. Unmatched junction bases numbered 3, after V lost 0 bases and J lost 7 bases. The CDR3 is made up of 15 amino acids. Looked up from germline, CDR1 is MNHNS and CDR2 is SASEGT. The DNA for the CDR3 is TGTGCCAGCAGTGAAGCGGGGACAGGGGCGCAGCCCCAGCATTTT. It specifies CASSEAGTGAQPQHF.

J is TRBJ2-1 and V is TRBV6-5; 10 bases match TRBD1. With 3 bases clipped from V and 6 bases from J, the junction kept 5 bases outside the gene matches. Germline loops: CDR1 MNHEY, CDR2 SVGAGI. The CDR3 runs 15 residues. The CDR3 DNA reads TGTGCCAGCAGTTATCAGGGACAGGGGATCAATGAGCAGTTCTTC. Translating gives CASSYQGQGINEQFF.

The CDR3 sequence: CASSLGDTVGYTF. CDR3 DNA sequence: TGTGCCAGCAGCTTAGGGGACACGGTTGGCTACACCTTC. The rearrangement uses TRBV7-9 and TRBJ1-2; maybe TRBD1 (6 bases). The CDR3 is made up of 13 amino acids. The germline V and J ends were trimmed by 1 base and 7 bases, with 10 bases remaining between them. The germline V gene has CDR1 SEHNR and CDR2 FQNEAQ (reference sequence).

This chain connects TRBV6-1 to TRBJ1-2, with no clear D. Deletions cut 0 bases from V and 6 bases from J, with 14 bases between. This CDR3 spans 15 amino acids. Germline V lookup: CDR1 MNHNS, CDR2 SASEGT. The chain's CDR3 is CASSEARGWRDGYTF. The CDR3 DNA reads as TGTGCCAGCAGTGAAGCGCGCGGGTGGAGAGATGGCTACACCTTC.

This sequence joins TRBV12-3 or TRBV12-4 and TRBJ2-1, with 8 bases aligning to TRBD2. Trimming cost V 8 bases and J 7 bases; bases outside gene matches: 7. This CDR3 region has 13 residues. CDR3 sequence: CASRSGVINEQFF. CDR3 coding DNA: TGTGCCAGCCGTAGCGGGGTGATAAATGAGCAGTTCTTC.